The rows below give T cell receptor beta chains drawn from one sample of a study of T-cell reconstitution after alpha-beta-depleted transplantation in children. Each CDR3 protein gets one entry after TCRdb re-called the PCR reads with MiXCR. The sample lists about 540,000 distinct CDR3 sequences, approximately 30% occurring once. The starting material was PBMCs, obtained before TCRalphabeta/CD19-depleted stem cell transplant. The receptors shown here come from a boy in the first two years of life with Wiskott-Aldrich syndrome, due to receive a stem cell transplant. The CDR3 runs from the conserved cysteine through the conserved F or W. The order of the fields is J gene, clone size, D gene, V gene, CDR3 protein, CDR3 DNA. A D gene is named only where the DNA matches it firmly. Clone size, where shown, is once, few, many, or a class for clones that have expanded.

TRBJ1-1,few,.,TRBV5-1,CASSLGPDRVTEAFF,TGCGCCAGCAGCTTGGGGCCAGACAGAGTCACTGAAGCTTTCTTT
TRBJ1-5,few,TRBD1,TRBV7-8,CASSSTGGSNQPQHF,TGTGCCAGCAGCTCAACAGGGGGGAGCAATCAGCCCCAGCATTTT
TRBJ2-1,few,TRBD2,TRBV5-1,CASSWGLAGDLNEQFF,TGCGCCAGCAGCTGGGGACTAGCGGGAGACCTGAATGAGCAGTTCTTC
TRBJ2-7,few,.,TRBV29-1,CSAKSRIESSYEQYF,TGCAGCGCCAAGTCCCGAATAGAGAGCTCCTACGAGCAGTACTTC
TRBJ2-1,.,.,TRBV7-6,CASSRPPSHNEQFF,TGTGCCAGCAGCCGGCCCCCCTCCCACAATGAGCAGTTCTTC
TRBJ2-5,.,.,TRBV7-7,CASSLRLGQGTQYF,TGTGCCAGCAGCTTAAGGCTGGGGCAGGGGACCCAGTACTTC
TRBJ2-1,.,.,TRBV15,CATSVHPSTAHNEQFF,TGTGCCACCAGCGTACACCCATCGACTGCTCACAATGAGCAGTTCTTC
TRBJ2-7,.,.,TRBV4-1,CASRLNRDSSYEQYF,TGCGCCAGCAGACTTAACCGGGACTCCTCCTACGAGCAGTACTTC
TRBJ2-1,.,TRBD2,TRBV11-2,CASRTRGSSYNEQFF,TGTGCCAGCAGAACGCGGGGGAGCTCCTACAATGAGCAGTTCTTC
TRBJ1-2,.,TRBD1,TRBV12-3/TRBV12-4,CASSTYRGQGYTF,TGTGCCAGCAGTACCTACAGGGGGCAGGGCTACACCTTC
TRBJ1-6,few,TRBD1,TRBV5-1,CASSKGQSISPLHF,TGCGCCAGCAGCAAGGGACAGTCGATATCACCCCTCCACTTT
TRBJ1-3,.,.,TRBV29-1,CSVDLGLGNTIYF,TGCAGCGTTGATCTGGGGCTGGGAAACACCATATATTTT
TRBJ1-4,.,.,TRBV20-1,CSARDKRNVEKLFF,TGCAGTGCTAGAGACAAGAGGAACGTTGAAAAACTGTTTTTT
TRBJ2-2,.,.,TRBV27,CASSSTYPTGELFF,TGTGCCAGCAGTTCAACATACCCTACCGGGGAGCTGTTTTTT
TRBJ2-7,few,.,TRBV12-3/TRBV12-4,CASREQGSREQYF,TGTGCCAGCAGAGAACAGGGAAGTAGGGAGCAGTACTTC
TRBJ1-1,.,TRBD1,TRBV27,CASRAGTGITMNTEAFF,TGTGCCAGCAGGGCCGGGACAGGCATAACCATGAACACTGAAGCTTTCTTT
TRBJ2-7,.,TRBD2,TRBV7-2,CASSLKLAGGYEQYF,TGTGCCAGCAGCTTAAAACTAGCGGGAGGCTACGAGCAGTACTTC
TRBJ2-1,few,.,TRBV3-1,CASSQYLTTQFF,TGTGCCAGCAGCCAGTATTTAACTACGCAGTTCTTC
TRBJ1-1,.,TRBD1,TRBV5-6,CASSRDRGGNTEAFF,TGTGCCAGCAGCAGGGACAGAGGGGGGAACACTGAAGCTTTCTTT
TRBJ2-7,few,.,TRBV7-2,CASSPTDYEQYF,TGTGCCAGCAGCCCGACAGACTACGAGCAGTACTTC
TRBJ2-7,few,.,TRBV20-1,CSARRQGILGGSSYEQYF,TGCAGTGCTAGGAGGCAGGGGATCTTAGGCGGGAGCTCCTACGAGCAGTACTTC
TRBJ2-1,few,.,TRBV20-1,CSARKPISEQFF,TGCAGTGCTAGGAAGCCTATCAGTGAGCAGTTCTTC
TRBJ1-5,many,.,TRBV27,CASSLVGLPTNQPQHF,TGTGCCAGCAGTTTAGTCGGCCTCCCAACGAATCAGCCCCAGCATTTT
TRBJ1-5,.,.,TRBV5-1,CASSLGPGPNQPQHF,TGCGCCAGCAGCTTGGGCCCGGGACCCAATCAGCCCCAGCATTTT
TRBJ2-4,.,.,TRBV20-1,CSARVWTKHIQYF,TGCAGTGCTCGGGTGTGGACGAAGCACATTCAGTACTTC
TRBJ1-1,few,.,TRBV5-1,CASSFRGREPNTEAFF,TGCGCCAGCAGCTTCCGGGGGCGCGAACCGAACACTGAAGCTTTCTTT
TRBJ2-3,.,.,TRBV5-1,CASSPSQTGTDTQYF,TGCGCCAGCAGCCCCAGTCAGACAGGCACAGATACGCAGTATTTT
TRBJ2-7,.,.,TRBV10-3,CAISETVDEQYF,TGTGCCATCAGTGAGACAGTCGACGAGCAGTACTTC
TRBJ1-2,few,.,TRBV4-1,CASSQTPGIVYGYTF,TGCGCCAGCAGCCAAACACCCGGGATTGTCTATGGCTACACCTTC
TRBJ2-7,few,TRBD2,TRBV5-1,CASSLRLAGSSYEQYF,TGCGCCAGCAGCTTGCGGCTAGCGGGGTCGTCCTACGAGCAGTACTTC
TRBJ2-5,.,.,TRBV15,CATSRDLRELHF,TGTGCCACCAGCAGAGATCTCAGGGAGCTTCACTTC
TRBJ2-3,once,TRBD1,TRBV20-1,CSAETGASTDTQYF,TGCAGTGCCGAGACAGGGGCTAGCACAGATACGCAGTATTTT
TRBJ2-3,.,.,TRBV29-1,CSVAPLSTDTQYF,TGCAGCGTTGCTCCCCTTAGCACAGATACGCAGTATTTT
TRBJ2-4,.,.,TRBV5-1,CASSLGSDRNIQYF,TGCGCCAGCAGCTTGGGGAGCGATCGGAACATTCAGTACTTC
TRBJ2-1,.,TRBD2,TRBV6-2/TRBV6-3,CASSSGLASLLYNEQFF,TGTGCCAGCAGTTCGGGACTAGCCTCCCTATTATACAATGAGCAGTTCTTC
TRBJ1-5,few,.,TRBV20-1,CSASSRQVSQPQHF,TGCAGTGCTAGTTCTCGGCAGGTTTCCCAGCCCCAGCATTTT
TRBJ2-6,few,.,TRBV19,CASSMAGSSGANVLTF,TGTGCCAGTAGTATGGCCGGGAGCTCTGGGGCCAACGTCCTGACTTTC
TRBJ2-7,.,.,TRBV6-1,CATDRGDGYF,TGTGCCACCGACCGGGGCGATGGGTACTTC
TRBJ2-3,.,TRBD2,TRBV5-1,CASSQRTSGGTDTQYF,TGCGCCAGCAGCCAACGGACTAGCGGGGGCACAGATACGCAGTATTTT
TRBJ1-1,.,.,TRBV5-1,CASSLGHSMNTEAFF,TGCGCCAGCAGCTTGGGACACTCAATGAACACTGAAGCTTTCTTT
TRBJ2-3,.,.,TRBV24-1,CATSARGSAGEGTDTQYF,TGTGCCACCAGTGCCCGCGGGTCGGCAGGGGAAGGCACAGATACGCAGTATTTT
TRBJ2-7,.,TRBD2,TRBV5-1,CASSPSGTSSYEQYF,TGCGCCAGCAGCCCTAGCGGAACGAGCTCCTACGAGCAGTACTTC
TRBJ2-5,.,.,TRBV7-9,CASSRGTGLAEETQYF,TGTGCCAGCAGCCGGGGGACAGGACTAGCAGAAGAGACCCAGTACTTC